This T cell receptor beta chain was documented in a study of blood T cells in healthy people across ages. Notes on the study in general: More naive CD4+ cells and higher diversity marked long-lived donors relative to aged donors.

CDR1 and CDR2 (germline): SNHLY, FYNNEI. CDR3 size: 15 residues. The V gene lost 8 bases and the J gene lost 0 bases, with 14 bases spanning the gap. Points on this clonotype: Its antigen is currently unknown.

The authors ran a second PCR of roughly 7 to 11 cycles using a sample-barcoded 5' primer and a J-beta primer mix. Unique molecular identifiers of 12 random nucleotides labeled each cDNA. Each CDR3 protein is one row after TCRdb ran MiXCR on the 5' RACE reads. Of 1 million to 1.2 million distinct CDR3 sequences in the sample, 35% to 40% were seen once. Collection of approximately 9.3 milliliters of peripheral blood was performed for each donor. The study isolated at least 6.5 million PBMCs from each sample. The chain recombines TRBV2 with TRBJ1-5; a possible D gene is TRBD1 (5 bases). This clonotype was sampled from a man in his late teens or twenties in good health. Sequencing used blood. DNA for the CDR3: TGTGCCAGCCTCCGGGGCCTTTATAGCAATCAGCCCCAGCATTTT. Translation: CASLRGLYSNQPQHF.